Listed below are T cell receptor beta chains from one sample, sequenced in a study of blood T cell repertoires in COVID-19. Generated by immunoSEQ multiplex PCR, the TCRdb table keeps only in-frame clones and is missing some. The profile shows about 100,000 clones, 90% of them singletons. Sequenced input: peripheral blood. The receptors come from a man aged 18 to 30 with COVID-19, enrolled during active disease. Each CDR3 is given with its conserved first and last residue.

TRBV5-1 CASSLASSGFSYEQYF
TRBV7-8 CASSPRRTGRDTGELFF
TRBV28 CASRSLAGGQHNEQFF
TRBV29-1 CSVHSQAQYF
TRBV5-1 CASSLGLAGVVEQFF
TRBV4-1 CASSQGGLAVYEQYF
TRBV7-9 CASSLTGTRKETQYF
TRBV2 CASIGTEGTQPQHF
TRBV4-2 CASSGGTGGVRDTEAFF
TRBV27 CASKPRDREKVEQYF
TRBV19 CASSPTDRGHYNEQFF
TRBV2 CASREQGTGELFF
TRBV28 CASSFGPREQYF
TRBV12-3/TRBV12-4 CASKIGGSKQFF
TRBV4-3 CASSQVPRLAGVNEQFF
TRBV11-3 CASSVRNTGELFF
TRBV4-2 CASGQGLYEQYF
TRBV19 CASSLDWLRNEQFF
TRBV2 CASSAQGGNSPLHF
TRBV6-6 CASSHTQVETFF
TRBV7-9 CASSLGGGRAPYNEQFF
TRBV5-1 CASSPELAGSTDTQYF
TRBV25-1 CASRGLPNTEAFF
TRBV9 CASSAHRGTEAFF
TRBV4-3 CASSPGLRGSYEQYF
TRBV19 CASNRDNSYNEQFF
TRBV7-9 CASSFGQAEAFF
TRBV30 CAWSVRLAGGGGTQYF
TRBV19 CASSIAGNRARSGNNEQFF
TRBV6-6 CASSETSWNEQYF
TRBV24-1 CATSTLATQETQYF
TRBV21-1 CASTGTPFANTGELFF
TRBV21-1 CASNKGDREMESRHEQYF
TRBV4-1 CASSQGGSYGYTF
TRBV11-2 CASSHGLAGVVEQYF
TRBV6-1 CASSEGQRGTDTQYF
TRBV3-1/TRBV3-2 CASSQPGLAGLSYEQYF
TRBV28 CASSSQGPYEQYF
TRBV10-2 CASRRTGTASPLHF
TRBV28 CASSLFLRASGKQFF
TRBV5-4 CASSLDRASGTEAFF
TRBV11-2 CASSLDQGVYEQYF
TRBV5-6 CASSLPGLEDYEQYF
TRBV29-1 CSVRRRGDKLNTEAFF
TRBV10-3 CAIWEVGQPQHF
TRBV9 CASSADSSPAYEQYF
TRBV28 CASSLPGQGTQPQHF
TRBV9 CASSVPPSGRDTDTQYF
TRBV9 CASSDLSPGELFF
TRBV19 CASSMGLAGAHEQYF
TRBV28 CASRNPGLTRSDEQYF
TRBV6-2/TRBV6-3 CASSYSRDRPYYEQYF
TRBV28 CASSLFRSPGELFF
TRBV12-3/TRBV12-4 CASSFSQSYEQYF
TRBV5-6 CASSSMWTSGSFNNEQFF
TRBV10-3 CAIGDREYEQYF
TRBV7-2 CASSRTVTYEQYF